The rows below give T cell receptor beta chains drawn from one sample of a study of identifying expanded T cells in peripheral blood. Clones were sequenced by immunoSEQ multiplex PCR, and TCRdb holds only the in-frame ones, with some missing. The table includes 90,000 to 120,000 clones, 75% to 90% detected once. Sequences were obtained from blood. These receptors originate from a person aged 18 to 70 in good health. Both conserved end residues are part of each CDR3. D genes are given only for firm matches. Clone size appears in some rows only: once, few, many, or a class for an expanded clone.

>NA|NA|TRBJ2-1|TRBV2
TGTGCCAGCAGTGACCGCGGAAGCTCCTACAATGAGCAGTTCTTC
CASSDRGSSYNEQFF
>NA|NA|TRBJ2-5|TRBV5-1
TGCGCCAGCAGCACGGACAGCTTTCAAGAGACCCAGTACTTC
CASSTDSFQETQYF
>NA|NA|TRBJ2-5|TRBV27
TGTGCCAGCAGCCTAGGGCCGGGGAGACCCCCGGGGACCCAGTACTTC
CASSLGPGRPPGTQYF
>NA|NA|TRBJ2-1|TRBV6-5
TGTGCCAGCAGTTACTCGATTGTTACTAATGAGCAGTTCTTC
CASSYSIVTNEQFF
>NA|NA|TRBJ2-7|TRBV7-8
TGTGCCAGCAGCCCAGACATAGCCTACGAGCAGTACTTC
CASSPDIAYEQYF
>TRBD1|NA|TRBJ2-7|TRBV5-1
TGCGCCAGCAGCTTCGGGACAGGCCAAACCTACGAGCAGTACTTC
CASSFGTGQTYEQYF
>NA|NA|TRBJ2-2|TRBV19
TGTGCCAGTAAAGGGTTGGGGGAGCTGTTTTTT
CASKGLGELFF
>NA|NA|TRBJ2-3|TRBV14
TGTGCCAGCAGCTCCGGGTTTACGCAGTATTTT
CASSSGFTQYF
>NA|NA|TRBJ2-7|TRBV5-1
TGCGCCAGCAGCCCCGGGGCCGCTTCAGACGGGCAGTACTTC
CASSPGAASDGQYF
>NA|medium-sized|TRBJ1-6|TRBV27
TGTGCCAGCAGTCCGGATCATGCCTCTAATTCACCCCTCCACTTT
CASSPDHASNSPLHF
>NA|NA|TRBJ2-7|TRBV5-4
TGTGCCAGCAGCTTGGAGGACAGCCCTAGGGGGGAGCAGTACTTC
CASSLEDSPRGEQYF
>NA|NA|TRBJ2-7|TRBV14
TGTGCCAGCAGCCGAGCCACGGGCGCCTTTTCCTACGAGCAGTACTTC
CASSRATGAFSYEQYF
>NA|NA|TRBJ1-4|TRBV6-5
TGTGCCAGCAGTTACGGGCGAGGGGTCGGTAATGAAAAACTGTTTTTT
CASSYGRGVGNEKLFF
>TRBD1|NA|TRBJ1-2|TRBV5-6
TGTGCCAGCAGCTTAGGGGGCAGGGGGTCGGACTATGGCTACACCTTC
CASSLGGRGSDYGYTF
>NA|NA|TRBJ1-2|TRBV6-5
TGTGCCAGCAGCCGAGTCTCGACAGCGCAACGCTACACCTTC
CASSRVSTAQRYTF
>NA|NA|TRBJ2-3|TRBV9
TGTGCCAGCTCGCCCGGGTCACGCACAGATACGCAGTATTTT
CASSPGSRTDTQYF
>NA|once|TRBJ1-3|TRBV5-4
TGTGCCAGCAGCTTGGGTGGGGGAGTATCCTATCCCACCATATATTTT
CASSLGGGVSYPTIYF
>NA|NA|TRBJ2-3|TRBV5-4
TGTGCCAGCAGCTCTCGACAGCACACAGATACGCAGTATTTT
CASSSRQHTDTQYF
>TRBD1|NA|TRBJ1-1|TRBV6-5
TGTGCCAGCAGTCAGAACAGGGGGAAGACTGAAGCTTTCTTT
CASSQNRGKTEAFF
>TRBD2|NA|TRBJ2-1|TRBV5-1
TGCGCCAGCAGCCCGGGACTAGCGGGGACTGAGCAGTTCTTC
CASSPGLAGTEQFF
>TRBD1|NA|TRBJ2-1|TRBV11-3
TGTGCCAGCAGCTTGACAGGGGCTAGCTCCTACAATGAGCAGTTCTTC
CASSLTGASSYNEQFF
>NA|NA|TRBJ1-6|TRBV15
TGTGCCACCAGCAGGGGGACTAACAAAGCAATTTCACCCCTCCACTTT
CATSRGTNKAISPLHF
>NA|NA|TRBJ2-1|TRBV27
TGTGCCAGCAGTTTCCGGGGTCTGGGGAATGAGCAGTTCTTC
CASSFRGLGNEQFF
>TRBD1|NA|TRBJ1-2|TRBV29-1
TGCAGCGTTTCCGACAGGGGGCGCCGGTTAGACTATGGCTACACCTTC
CSVSDRGRRLDYGYTF
>TRBD1|few|TRBJ1-2|TRBV6-5
TGTGCCAGCAGACAACCGGGACAGGGGCATTTTGGCTACACCTTC
CASRQPGQGHFGYTF
>NA|NA|TRBJ1-1|TRBV7-9
TGTGCCAGCAGCCCAGGGCTGGGGACGAACACTGAAGCTTTCTTT
CASSPGLGTNTEAFF
>TRBD1|NA|TRBJ1-4|TRBV5-1
TGCGCCAGCAGCTTGTCACCAGGGGGAGAAAAACTGTTTTTT
CASSLSPGGEKLFF
>NA|NA|TRBJ1-5|TRBV5-8
TGTGCCAGCAGACTTCCCACGGGACACCGGGTTTATTCCCAGCATTTT
CASRLPTGHRVYSQHF